This entry lists 15 T cell receptor beta chains sequenced from one sample in a study of T cell changes during pregnancy in multiple sclerosis. Assay used: immunoSEQ multiplex PCR; TCRdb lists only in-frame clones, some missing. The sample yields 100,000 or so clones, over 75% seen once. Sequencing used peripheral blood, obtained in the second trimester of pregnancy. The receptors here all came from a female donor in good health, enrolled as a control in a pregnancy study.

V usage is TRBV5-1 and J usage is TRBJ2-1; tentative D call: TRBD2 (5 bases). The V and J ends lost 3 bases and 0 bases respectively, with 13 bases between them. CDR3 size: 16 residues. Germline V gene lookup returns CDR1 SGHRS and CDR2 YFSETQ. The CDR3, as DNA: TGCGCCAGCAGCTGGACCCCGGGGAGCTCCTACAATGAGCAGTTCTTC. It translates to CASSWTPGSSYNEQFF.

The V gene is TRBV9, the J gene TRBJ2-1; 9 positions agree with TRBD1. Looked up from germline, CDR1 is SGDLS and CDR2 is YYNGEE. The CDR3 runs to 15 residues. V shed 0 bases, J shed 4 bases, and the junction held 2 bases outside the gene matches. This chain's CDR3 is CASSVGDREYNEQFF. The CDR3 nucleotides read TGTGCCAGCAGCGTAGGGGACAGGGAATACAATGAGCAGTTCTTC.

This clone is labeled as medium-sized. The chain is built from TRBV30 and TRBJ1-1; D is ambiguous. Looked up from germline, CDR1 is GTSNPN and CDR2 is SVGIG (reference sequence). The CDR3 spans 16 residues. Trimming removed 0 bases from V and 0 bases from J, with 14 bases in between. The CDR3 is CAWSVPREGLNTEAFF. The CDR3 DNA follows: TGTGCCTGGAGTGTCCCCCGGGAGGGATTGAACACTGAAGCTTTCTTT.

The CDR3 loop is CASSRGQLSEPQHF. Here the CDR3 DNA reads TGTGCCAGCTCACGTGGACAGCTGTCGGAGCCCCAGCATTTT. The chain carries TRBV18 and TRBJ1-5; D possibly corresponds to TRBD1 (6 bases). The length of the CDR3 is 14 residues. Germline V lookup: CDR1 KGHSH, CDR2 LQKENI. V shed 4 bases and J shed 8 bases, with 15 bases lying between them.

The CDR3 DNA is TGTGCCAGTGCCGACAGGGGTGTCCACGAGCAGTACTTC. Amino acids: CASADRGVHEQYF. J is TRBJ2-7 and V is TRBV25-1; 8 bases are a match to TRBD1. The V gene end was trimmed by 9 bases and the J gene end by 5 bases; junction bases not matched to a gene: 9. The CDR3 has 13 residues. Germline-derived CDR1 and CDR2 are MGHDK and SYGVNS.

The V gene is TRBV5-5, the J gene TRBJ2-2, with D unclear. The V gene lost 4 bases and the J gene lost 6 bases, with 16 bases spanning the gap. Per the germline V gene, CDR1 is SGHKS and CDR2 is YYEKEE (reference sequence). CDR3 length: 15 amino acids. CDR3 residues: CASSLALVVAGELFF. The CDR3 DNA reads TGTGCCAGCAGCCTGGCGCTAGTGGTCGCCGGGGAGCTGTTTTTT.

The V gene is TRBV2, the J gene TRBJ2-2; TRBD1 matches at 7 bases. This CDR3 has 15 amino acids. From germline, CDR1 is SNHLY and CDR2 FYNNEI. Unmatched junction bases numbered 4, after V lost 6 bases and J lost 0 bases. This CDR3 is CASRRQGSNTGELFF. The CDR3 bases are TGTGCCAGCAGGCGACAGGGATCGAACACCGGGGAGCTGTTTTTT.

This chain links TRBV18 with TRBJ2-7, with a weak D call TRBD1 (6 bases). Trimming removed 6 bases from V and 1 base from J, with 19 bases in between. The germline CDR1 and CDR2 sequences are KGHSH and LQKENI. The CDR3 runs 16 residues. The CDR3 DNA reads as TGTGCCAGCTCGCCAGTTAAGGGGGACGGATCCTACGAGCAGTACTTC. As protein: CASSPVKGDGSYEQYF.

The chain carries TRBV6-6 and TRBJ1-3; no firm D call. The CDR3 covers 16 residues. Germline V lookup: CDR1 MNHNY, CDR2 SVGAGI (reference sequence). With 0 bases removed from V and 0 bases from J, the gap between germline ends came to 9 bases. The CDR3 reads CASSYSPGSSGNTIYF. For the CDR3, the DNA is TGTGCCAGCAGTTACTCGCCGGGGAGCTCTGGAAACACCATATATTTT.

V and J are TRBV7-9 and TRBJ1-1; D might be TRBD1 (6 bases). The CDR3 runs to 17 residues. CDR1 SEHNR and CDR2 FQNEAQ come from the germline V gene (reference sequence). The V and J ends lost 1 base and 0 bases respectively, with 15 bases between them. Written as DNA, the CDR3 is TGTGCCAGCAGCTTAGGGCAGGGGCCGAGAATGAACACTGAAGCTTTCTTT. It yields the protein CASSLGQGPRMNTEAFF.

The rearrangement uses TRBV6-6 and TRBJ2-1, with 10 bases that match TRBD1. V shed 5 bases and J 8 bases; nucleotides not matched to a gene: 6. There are 14 residues in the CDR3. Germline CDR1 reads MNHNY; CDR2 reads SVGAGI (reference sequence). The CDR3, as DNA: TGTGCCAGCAGTGGGGACAGGGGAGGGTATGAGCAGTTCTTC. Protein product: CASSGDRGGYEQFF.

The J gene is TRBJ1-1, the V gene TRBV10-3; 9 nucleotides agree with TRBD1. The CDR3 runs to 17 residues. CDR1 ENHRY and CDR2 SYGVKD come from the germline V gene. With 0 bases clipped from V and 3 bases from J, the junction kept 8 bases outside the gene matches. CDR3 coding DNA: TGTGCCATCAGTGAGTCGGGGACAGGGAGAAGGTACACTGAAGCTTTCTTT. This encodes CAISESGTGRRYTEAFF.

The chain employs TRBV28 and TRBJ2-7, with TRBD1 matching over 8 bases. V lost 10 bases and J lost 2; bases outside the gene matches: 10. CDR1 is MDHEN and CDR2 is SYDVKM in the germline V gene. The CDR3 is made up of 14 amino acids. For the CDR3, the DNA is TGTGCCACTGCGGGACAGGCGTTTACCTACGAGCAGTACTTC. Translated, it gives CATAGQAFTYEQYF.

The J gene is TRBJ1-5, the V gene TRBV19, with 9 nucleotides matching TRBD1. Per germline, CDR1 LNHDA and CDR2 SQIVND (reference sequence). V gave up 7 bases and J gave up 0 bases; unmatched junction bases: 10. CDR3 length: 17 amino acids. CDR3 sequence (DNA): TGTGCCAGTACCCGCGACAGGGGGGTGGATAGCAATCAGCCCCAGCATTTT. It codes for CASTRDRGVDSNQPQHF. The complete variable domain, with remaining parts taken from reference TRBV19 and TRBJ1-5, reads DGGITQSPKYLFRKEGQNVTLSCEQNLNHDAMYWYRQDPGQGLRLIYYSQIVNDFQKGDIAEGYSVSREKKESFPLTVTSAQKNPTAFYLCASTRDRGVDSNQPQHFGDGTRLSIL.

The chain couples TRBV7-2 to TRBJ2-3, with unresolved D. This CDR3 region has 13 residues. The V end was cut by 1 base, the J end by 6 bases, with 8 bases between. Germline V gene sequence: CDR1 SGHTA, CDR2 FQGNSA. DNA for the CDR3: TGTGCCAGCAGCTTAGAGCTAGTCGATACGCAGTATTTT. Translation: CASSLELVDTQYF.